These 27 T cell receptor beta chains originate from one sample sequenced in a study of shared clonotypes between healthy human individuals. Assay used: immunoSEQ multiplex PCR; TCRdb lists only in-frame clones, some missing. The table includes around 2.1 million clones, nearly 97% detected once. The sequenced sample consisted of naive CD4+ T cells sorted from blood. Indicated subset: CD45RA+ positively selected. All receptors come from a man aged 18 to 35 in good health.

The genes are TRBV5-1 and TRBJ2-5; D may correspond to TRBD1 or TRBD2 (5 bases each). V lost 4 bases and J 4 bases, leaving 14 bases between the germline ends. This CDR3 comprises 14 residues. Germline assignment: CDR1 SGHRS and CDR2 YFSETQ. CDR3 in amino acids: CASSGGHEGETQYF. The CDR3, as DNA: TGCGCCAGCAGCGGAGGACATGAAGGAGAGACCCAGTACTTC.

The chain uses TRBV28 and TRBJ2-7; 8 bases agree with TRBD1. Trimming removed 5 bases from V and 2 bases from J; junction bases left unmatched: 11. Germline V gives CDR1 MDHEN, CDR2 SYDVKM. The CDR3 extends over 16 amino acids. The CDR3 DNA sequence: TGTGCCAGCAGTCCCCACGGACAGGGAAGGACCTACGAGCAGTACTTC. Protein product: CASSPHGQGRTYEQYF.

In its sample, this clone was seen a few times. The chain joins TRBV25-1 to TRBJ1-2; 7 bases line up with TRBD1. The ends lost 3 bases at V and 4 bases at J; junction bases unmatched: 11. Germline CDR1 MGHDK, CDR2 SYGVNS. There are 16 residues in the CDR3. The CDR3 sequence is CASSDLTGLGGYGYTF. CDR3 in DNA: TGTGCCAGCAGTGACCTGACAGGGCTTGGGGGCTATGGCTACACCTTC.

This chain connects TRBV7-9 to TRBJ1-2, with D perhaps matching TRBD1 (5 bases). V dropped 6 bases and J dropped 7 bases, with 12 bases sitting between them. Germline assignment: CDR1 SEHNR and CDR2 FQNEAQ (reference sequence). The CDR3 has 12 amino acids. The DNA of the CDR3 is TGTGCCAGCAGAGGGGACGGCCCTGGCTACACCTTC. Protein product: CASRGDGPGYTF.

The J gene is TRBJ2-3, the V gene TRBV2; 8 nucleotides align to TRBD2. The germline V gene has CDR1 SNHLY and CDR2 FYNNEI. V lost 3 bases and J lost 2; bases outside the gene matches: 7. The CDR3 spans 16 residues. CDR3 DNA: TGTGCCAGCAGTGATTCCGGGAGGGCCGACACAGATACGCAGTATTTT. Amino acids: CASSDSGRADTDTQYF.

V and J are TRBV6-1 and TRBJ2-1; no clear D. Trimming removed 0 bases from V and 4 bases from J, with 13 bases in between. Germline CDR1 MNHNS, CDR2 SASEGT. This CDR3 has 16 amino acids. CDR3 DNA: TGTGCCAGCAGTGAAGCGCCCTCAGTTTTTTACAATGAGCAGTTCTTC. It is translated as CASSEAPSVFYNEQFF.

The chain joins TRBV6-5 to TRBJ1-2; possibly TRBD1 for D (6 bases). The CDR3 consists of 13 residues. CDR1 and CDR2 from the germline V gene are MNHEY and SVGAGI. V lost 2 bases and J 7 bases, leaving 11 bases between the germline ends. The CDR3 is CASSYGQGPGYTF. CDR3 bases: TGTGCCAGCAGTTACGGCCAGGGGCCTGGCTACACCTTC.

The CDR3 protein is CASSSPSSFYGELFF. DNA of the CDR3: TGTGCCAGCAGTTCCCCATCTTCTTTTTACGGGGAGCTGTTTTTT. V and J are TRBV27 and TRBJ2-2; no reliable D call. This CDR3 is built from 15 residues. Trimming took off 4 bases at V and 7 bases at J, with 16 bases between the two ends. The V gene's germline CDR1 is MNHEY and CDR2 SMNVEV (reference sequence).

The V call is TRBV6-5, the J call TRBJ2-1; D gene uncertain. Germline loops: CDR1 MNHEY, CDR2 SVGAGI. Between the trimmed V and J ends, which lost 5 bases and 9 bases, there was a span of 8 bases. There are 11 residues in the CDR3. CDR3 DNA: TGTGCCAGCAGTACAGTGCGTGAGCAGTTCTTC. It encodes CASSTVREQFF.

V is TRBV18 and J is TRBJ1-5; D not resolved. Germline loops: CDR1 KGHSH, CDR2 LQKENI. The CDR3 is 13 residues long. V was trimmed by 3 bases and J by 7 bases, leaving 10 bases between them. The CDR3 sequence is CASSPGSTQPQHF. The DNA for the CDR3 is TGTGCCAGCTCACCTGGGTCGACCCAGCCCCAGCATTTT.

This chain uses TRBV25-1 with TRBJ1-1; maybe TRBD1 (6 bases). CDR1 and CDR2 (germline): MGHDK, SYGVNS. The CDR3 runs 12 residues. V gave up 4 bases and J gave up 10 bases, with 13 bases separating them. CDR3 residues: CASSATGLGAFF. The CDR3, as DNA: TGTGCCAGCAGTGCGACAGGTCTGGGAGCTTTCTTT.

This clone has just one count. The chain combines TRBV12-5 with TRBJ2-7; D might be TRBD1 or TRBD2, each matching 5 bases. Germline V gives CDR1 LGHNT, CDR2 FRNRAP. This CDR3 region has 15 residues. The V and J ends lost 6 bases and 12 bases respectively, with 27 bases between them. In DNA form, the CDR3 reads TGTGCTAGTGGCCCCAAGGGGAGCGGAGACTTGCAAAGGTACTTC. This sequence encodes CASGPKGSGDLQRYF.

The chain links TRBV11-3 to TRBJ2-2; TRBD1 aligns across 9 bases. There are 16 residues in the CDR3. Germline values: CDR1 SGHNT, CDR2 YENEEA. V dropped 5 bases and J dropped 6; count of bases not matched to a gene: 10. CDR3 bases: TGTGCCAGCAGCACCGGGACAGGGAGGAAGCCCGGGGAGCTGTTTTTT. It translates to CASSTGTGRKPGELFF.

The genes are TRBV2 and TRBJ2-5, with D tentatively TRBD1 (7 bases). CDR1 is SNHLY, CDR2 FYNNEI, per germline. V lost 5 bases, J lost 2 bases, and 12 bases lay in between. This CDR3 has 14 amino acids. As DNA, the CDR3 is TGTGCCAGCAGTTCGGGGGACAGACAAGAGACCCAGTACTTC. Residues: CASSSGDRQETQYF.

V and J are TRBV18 and TRBJ2-7; D might be TRBD2 (6 bases). V lost 5 bases to trimming and J lost 3 bases, with 17 bases between them. Germline V gives CDR1 KGHSH, CDR2 LQKENI. CDR3 length equals 15 residues. The CDR3 nucleotides are TGTGCCAGCTCAAACCTCCCTGGGGGGATCTACGAGCAGTACTTC. It codes for CASSNLPGGIYEQYF.

Notes on this clone: This sample includes further DNA sequences coding for the same CDR3. In nucleotides, the CDR3 is TGTGCCAGCAGTGACAGGGGGCCCTATGGCTACACCTTC. This translates into CASSDRGPYGYTF. The chain employs TRBV25-1 and TRBJ1-2; the match to TRBD1 covers 8 bases. The junction had 1 base not matched to a gene; V was cut back by 3 bases and J by 4 bases. The CDR3 loop spans 13 amino acids. Germline V gene lookup returns CDR1 MGHDK and CDR2 SYGVNS.

The V gene is TRBV2, the J gene TRBJ2-3; D is perhaps TRBD1 (6 bases). This CDR3 comprises 17 residues. Trimming shortened V by 2 bases and J by 2 bases, and 17 bases separated the two germline ends. Germline lookup yields CDR1 SNHLY and CDR2 FYNNEI. The CDR3 bases are TGTGCCAGCAGTGAACGGGCCTGGGGGCCCTCCACAGATACGCAGTATTTT. Protein: CASSERAWGPSTDTQYF.

The rearrangement uses TRBV2 and TRBJ2-7; D gene ambiguous. This CDR3 has 12 amino acids. Trimming stripped 5 bases from V and 3 bases from J, with 8 bases between. Germline CDR1 SNHLY, CDR2 FYNNEI. CDR3 sequence (DNA): TGTGCCAGCAGTAGGTTGAACTACGAGCAGTACTTC. The encoded protein is CASSRLNYEQYF. The complete variable domain, with remaining parts taken from reference TRBV2 and TRBJ2-7, reads EPEVTQTPSHQVTQMGQEVILRCVPISNHLYFYWYRQILGQKVEFLVSFYNNEISEKSEIFDDQFSVERPDGSNFTLKIRSTKLEDSAMYFCASSRLNYEQYFGPGTRLTVT.

This rearrangement joins TRBV12-5 to TRBJ2-1, with D maybe TRBD1 (6 bases). V gave up 3 bases and J gave up 6 bases, with 15 bases separating them. CDR1 is LGHNT, CDR2 FRNRAP, per germline. This CDR3 is 15 amino acids long. Here the CDR3 reads CASGLGQGSFNEQFF. The CDR3 DNA sequence: TGTGCTAGTGGTTTAGGGCAGGGGTCTTTCAATGAGCAGTTCTTC.

The V and J genes are TRBV27 and TRBJ1-5; possibly TRBD1 for D (5 bases). CDR1 and CDR2 (germline): MNHEY, SMNVEV (reference sequence). V lost 8 bases to trimming and J lost 1 base, with 12 bases between them. The CDR3 covers 14 residues. In DNA, the CDR3 is TGTGCCAGCCGGGGACCCGCGAGCAATCAGCCCCAGCATTTT. It encodes CASRGPASNQPQHF.

The chain carries TRBV4-3 and TRBJ2-7; tentatively, D is TRBD1 (6 bases). The CDR3 is 15 residues long. Germline CDR1 LGHNA, CDR2 YSLEER. V gave up 1 base and J gave up 3 bases, with 13 bases separating them. CDR3 sequence: CASSQGQTGIYEQYF. The CDR3 DNA reads TGCGCCAGCAGCCAAGGACAGACAGGCATCTACGAGCAGTACTTC.

The chain employs TRBV2 and TRBJ1-1; D ambiguous. The V end lost 3 bases, the J end lost 3 bases, and 14 bases lay between the germline ends. The CDR3 has 15 residues. Germline-derived CDR1 and CDR2 are SNHLY and FYNNEI. CDR3 sequence: CASSDSARRDTEAFF. The CDR3 bases are TGTGCCAGCAGTGACTCGGCGCGAAGGGACACTGAAGCTTTCTTT.

This sequence joins TRBV10-2 and TRBJ2-2; TRBD2 matches at 13 bases. The CDR3 extends over 14 amino acids. Germline V gene data show CDR1 as WSHSY and CDR2 as SAAADI. After removal of 10 bases from V and 6 bases from J, the junction contained 5 bases not matched to a gene. CDR3 coding DNA: TGCGCCACCCAGACTAGCGGGGGGTCCGGGGAGCTGTTTTTT. This encodes CATQTSGGSGELFF.

The CDR3 DNA is TGTGCCAACCAGCGGGAGGGCTCCTACAATGAGCAGTTCTTC. As protein: CANQREGSYNEQFF. V usage is TRBV10-3 and J usage is TRBJ2-1; 10 bases map to TRBD2. The CDR3 spans 14 residues. Germline CDR1 reads ENHRY; CDR2 reads SYGVKD. J was trimmed by 0 bases and V by 10 bases; bases with no gene match: 3.

V usage is TRBV7-2 and J usage is TRBJ2-5; D not certain. This CDR3 comprises 15 residues. V lost 0 bases and J lost 1, with 9 bases in between. CDR1 is SGHTA and CDR2 is FQGNSA in the germline V gene. CDR3 sequence: CASSLAGWLQETQYF. In DNA, the CDR3 is TGTGCCAGCAGCTTAGCGGGGTGGCTCCAAGAGACCCAGTACTTC. The full variable domain, with the rest looked up from reference TRBV7-2 and TRBJ2-5, is GAGVSQSPSNKVTEKGKDVELRCDPISGHTALYWYRQSLGQGLEFLIYFQGNSAPDKSGLPSDRFSAERTGGSVSTLTIQRTQQEDSAVYLCASSLAGWLQETQYFGPGTRLLVL.

The V gene is TRBV11-2, the J gene TRBJ2-3; D ambiguous. The V and J ends lost 4 bases and 5 bases respectively, with 28 bases between them. From germline, CDR1 is SGHAT and CDR2 FQNNGV. The CDR3 has 19 residues. This CDR3 reads CASSSQNYPTSEWGDTQYF. CDR3 nucleotide sequence: TGTGCCAGCAGCTCGCAAAATTACCCGACCTCCGAATGGGGAGATACGCAGTATTTT.

The sample holds one count of this clone. The chain employs TRBV7-5 and TRBJ2-5. TRBV7-5 is a pseudogene. The CDR3 contains 15 residues. The CDR3 loop is CARSLVLASQETQYF. CDR3 in DNA: TGTGCCAGAAGCTTAGTCCTGGCGAGCCAAGAGACCCAGTACTTC.